Detailed here is one T cell receptor beta chain. Its antigen is unknown. Only in-frame clones appear in the TCRdb table, and some are missing; sequencing was by immunoSEQ multiplex PCR. This table has about 20,000 clones, approximately 86% appearing once. These data come from a study of OX40 agonist ivuxolimab in advanced cancers. Study-wide background: Patients got intravenous ivuxolimab at 0.01 to 10 mg/kg every 2 weeks. The dose-escalation group included hepatocellular carcinoma, melanoma, renal cell carcinoma and head and neck cancer. Study conclusions and caveats: The CD4+ and CD8+ T cells in the blood had expanded clonally by week 6 at 0.1 to 3.0 mg/kg. On average, CD8+ T cells had more expanded clones than CD4+.

The clonotype was recovered from an adult with an advanced solid tumor such as melanoma, head and neck, liver or kidney cancer. Source: CD4+ or CD8+ T cells sorted from blood, taken in a trial of the OX40 agonist ivuxolimab.

This CDR3 is CSARTRGVITDTQYF. The CDR3 region has the DNA TGCAGCGCCCGGACCAGGGGCGTTATCACAGATACGCAGTATTTT. The chain is built from TRBV29-1 and TRBJ2-3; a weak D match, TRBD1 (6 bases). V dropped 7 bases and J dropped 2 bases, with 19 bases sitting between them. The CDR3 is made up of 15 amino acids. From germline, CDR1 is SQVTM and CDR2 ANQGSEA.